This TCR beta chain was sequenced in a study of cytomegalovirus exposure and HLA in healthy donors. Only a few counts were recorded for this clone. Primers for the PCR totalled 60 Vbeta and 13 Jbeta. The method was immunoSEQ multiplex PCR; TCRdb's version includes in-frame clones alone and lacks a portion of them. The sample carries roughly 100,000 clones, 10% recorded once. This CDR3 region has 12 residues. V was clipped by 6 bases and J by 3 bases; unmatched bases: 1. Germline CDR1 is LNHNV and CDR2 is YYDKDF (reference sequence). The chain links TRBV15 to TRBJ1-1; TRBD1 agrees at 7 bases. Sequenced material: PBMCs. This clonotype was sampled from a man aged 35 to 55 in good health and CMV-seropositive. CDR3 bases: TGTGCCACCAGGGGGACAGACACTGAAGCTTTCTTT. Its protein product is CATRGTDTEAFF.